One sample yielded the 32 T cell receptor beta chains listed below, sequenced in a study of blood T cell repertoires in COVID-19. Assay: immunoSEQ multiplex PCR; the TCRdb copy retains only in-frame clones and omits some. The table lists some 180,000 clones, under 85% of them singletons. Sequencing was performed on peripheral blood. These receptors were taken from a human donor in a cohort sampled during active COVID-19.

The chain links TRBV2 to TRBJ1-1; 8 bases are shared with TRBD1. Germline-derived CDR1 and CDR2 are SNHLY and FYNNEI. Trimming cost V 3 bases and J 1 base; bases outside gene matches: 1. The CDR3 consists of 14 residues. CDR3 sequence reads: CASSDDRGNTEAFF. In DNA, the CDR3 is TGTGCCAGCAGTGACGACAGGGGGAACACTGAAGCTTTCTTT.

V gene TRBV9 combines with J gene TRBJ2-1; D might be TRBD2 (6 bases). With 0 bases removed from V and 2 bases from J, the gap between germline ends came to 9 bases. Germline CDR1 and CDR2: SGDLS and YYNGEE. The CDR3 has 15 residues. CDR3: CASSVAGGTYNEQFF. CDR3 DNA sequence: TGTGCCAGCAGCGTAGCCGGGGGTACCTACAATGAGCAGTTCTTC.

The chain combines TRBV7-8 with TRBJ1-5; D not certain. This CDR3 is built from 14 residues. V lost 6 bases and J 7 bases, leaving 16 bases between the germline ends. Germline CDR1 is SGHVS and CDR2 is FQNEAQ. As DNA, the CDR3 is TGTGCCAGCAGTCCTACTCCCCGCCGGCAGCCCCAGCATTTT. This translates into CASSPTPRRQPQHF.

The V call is TRBV7-2, the J call TRBJ1-2; a weak D match, TRBD1 (6 bases). V was clipped by 2 bases and J by 2 bases, with 12 bases between them. Germline CDR1 reads SGHTA; CDR2 reads FQGNSA. This CDR3 has 15 amino acids. CDR3 protein: CASSLNPGANYGYTF. DNA for the CDR3: TGTGCCAGCAGCTTAAACCCAGGGGCGAACTATGGCTACACCTTC.

This sequence joins TRBV4-2 and TRBJ1-2; 11 positions agree with TRBD1. Trimming took 4 bases from V and 7 from J; bases not matched to a gene: 5. The CDR3 runs to 14 residues. CDR1 is LGHNA, CDR2 YNFKEQ, per germline. Written as DNA, the CDR3 is TGTGCCAGCAGCCGGGGACAGGGGGTGGGTGGCTACACCTTC. It encodes CASSRGQGVGGYTF.

The chain recombines TRBV19 with TRBJ2-3; 9 nucleotides match TRBD2. V was pared by 3 bases and J by 0 bases, with 4 bases of the junction left unmatched. Germline V lookup: CDR1 LNHDA, CDR2 SQIVND (reference sequence). There are 16 residues in the CDR3. The CDR3 DNA reads as TGTGCCAGTAGTATGGGGACTAGCAGGAGCACAGATACGCAGTATTTT. Its protein product is CASSMGTSRSTDTQYF.

The chain employs TRBV5-6 and TRBJ2-1; TRBD2 aligns across 7 bases. The length of the CDR3 is 14 residues. CDR1 SGHDT and CDR2 YYEEEE come from the germline V gene. The V and J ends lost 1 base and 5 bases, in that order; junction bases with no gene match: 3. The DNA of the CDR3 is TGTGCCAGCAGCTTGAAACGGGGGGACAATGAGCAGTTCTTC. Its protein is CASSLKRGDNEQFF.

V and J are TRBV7-8 and TRBJ1-5; D remains ambiguous. Germline V gene data show CDR1 as SGHVS and CDR2 as FQNEAQ. V lost 5 bases and J lost 2, with 13 bases in between. This CDR3 is 15 amino acids long. The CDR3 region has the DNA TGTGCCAGCAGCCCCGAGAGGGCGGGCAATCAGCCCCAGCATTTT. Its translation: CASSPERAGNQPQHF. The entire variable domain, with the rest obtained from reference TRBV7-8 and TRBJ1-5, is as follows: GAGVSQSPRYKVAKRGQDVALRCDPISGHVSLFWYQQALGQGPEFLTYFQNEAQLDKSGLPSDRFFAERPEGSVSTLKIQRTQQEDSAVYLCASSPERAGNQPQHFGDGTRLSIL.

This rearrangement joins TRBV12-5 to TRBJ2-2; D is perhaps TRBD1 (5 bases). This CDR3 is built from 14 residues. The germline V gene encodes CDR1 LGHNT and CDR2 FRNRAP. V was shortened by 5 bases and J by 1 base, with 8 bases between the two germline ends. This CDR3 reads CASGGAGNTGELFF. Written as DNA, the CDR3 is TGTGCTAGTGGTGGGGCAGGGAACACCGGGGAGCTGTTTTTT.

The chain couples TRBV5-4 to TRBJ2-1; D may be TRBD2 (6 bases). CDR1 is SGHNT, CDR2 YYREEE, per germline (reference sequence). V was cut by 2 bases and J by 4 bases, with 13 bases left in between. CDR3 size: 15 residues. Here the CDR3 DNA reads TGTGCCAGCAGCTTCGCGCGGGGTCAATACAATGAGCAGTTCTTC. It codes for CASSFARGQYNEQFF.

The chain recombines TRBV29-1 with TRBJ2-1; D is possibly TRBD2 (6 bases). V lost 6 bases, J lost 10 bases, and 19 bases lay in between. The CDR3 loop spans 13 amino acids. Per the germline V gene, CDR1 is SQVTM and CDR2 is ANQGSEA. The CDR3 DNA reads TGCAGCGTGGAGGGTACAAGGGGTGGGGAGCAGTTCTTC. This codes for CSVEGTRGGEQFF.

The genes are TRBV25-1 and TRBJ2-1, with TRBD1 matching over 8 bases. The ends lost 7 bases at V and 5 bases at J; junction bases unmatched: 10. The CDR3 consists of 15 residues. Germline assignment: CDR1 MGHDK and CDR2 SYGVNS. DNA of the CDR3: TGTGCCAGCACCAGAGGACAGGGAAGGGACAATGAGCAGTTCTTC. This codes for CASTRGQGRDNEQFF.

The V gene is TRBV18, the J gene TRBJ2-5; 12 nucleotides match TRBD1. This CDR3 comprises 14 residues. Per germline, CDR1 KGHSH and CDR2 LQKENI. V was clipped by 6 bases and J by 5 bases; unmatched bases: 4. This chain's CDR3 is CASSGDRGRETQYF. In nucleotides, the CDR3 is TGTGCCAGCTCCGGGGACAGGGGGCGTGAGACCCAGTACTTC. Combining the CDR3 with reference TRBV18 and TRBJ2-5 gives the whole variable domain NAGVMQNPRHLVRRRGQEARLRCSPMKGHSHVYWYRQLPEEGLKFMVYLQKENIIDESGMPKERFSAEFPKEGPSILRIQQVVRGDSAAYFCASSGDRGRETQYFGPGTRLLVL.

The chain has TRBV28 and TRBJ2-7, with TRBD1 matching 7 bases. V was clipped by 2 bases and J by 4 bases; unmatched bases: 2. The CDR3 loop spans 13 amino acids. CDR1 is MDHEN and CDR2 is SYDVKM in the germline V gene. CDR3 DNA: TGTGCCAGCAGTTTAAACAGGGGTTACGAGCAGTACTTC. It translates to CASSLNRGYEQYF.

The rearrangement uses TRBV5-4 and TRBJ1-2; D is perhaps TRBD1 (5 bases). V was clipped by 2 bases and J by 1 base, with 12 bases between them. CDR1 is SGHNT and CDR2 is YYREEE in the germline V gene (reference sequence). The CDR3 runs 15 residues. For the CDR3, the DNA is TGTGCCAGCAGCTTTCAGGGAAGGATTAACTATGGCTACACCTTC. Protein sequence: CASSFQGRINYGYTF.

The chain links TRBV7-8 to TRBJ2-7, with D perhaps TRBD2 (6 bases). This CDR3 has 15 residues. The V and J ends lost 7 bases and 3 bases respectively, with 19 bases between them. Germline assignment: CDR1 SGHVS and CDR2 FQNEAQ. The CDR3 DNA sequence: TGTGCCAGCAACCAGCCGGGGAACGGGGGCTACGAGCAGTACTTC. Translated, it gives CASNQPGNGGYEQYF.

J is TRBJ2-6 and V is TRBV7-9; a possible D gene is TRBD2 (5 bases). V lost 3 bases and J 3 bases, leaving 9 bases between the germline ends. Germline CDR1 reads SEHNR; CDR2 reads FQNEAQ (reference sequence). The CDR3 is made up of 15 amino acids. CDR3 loop: CASSLRAGGANVLTF. For the CDR3, the DNA is TGTGCCAGCAGCTTGAGGGCTGGTGGGGCCAACGTCCTGACTTTC.

Of note for this clone: Other DNA sequences within the sample encode an identical CDR3. The V gene is TRBV6-5, the J gene TRBJ1-6, with D uncertain. Germline V CDR1 and CDR2: MNHEY, SVGAGI. V lost 2 bases and J lost 6, with 5 bases in between. This CDR3 has 13 residues. The chain's CDR3 is CASSYSSNSPLHF. The CDR3 nucleotides read TGTGCCAGCAGTTACAGCTCTAATTCACCCCTCCACTTT.

The genes are TRBV2 and TRBJ1-6, with D tentatively TRBD1 (6 bases). Germline lookup yields CDR1 SNHLY and CDR2 FYNNEI. The V end lost 1 base, the J end lost 7 bases, and 14 bases lay between the germline ends. This CDR3 is 16 amino acids long. In nucleotides, the CDR3 is TGTGCCAGCAGTGAAGATGTTCAGGGGATCAATTCACCCCTCCACTTT. It translates to CASSEDVQGINSPLHF.

CDR3 protein: CASSLRTGGNTEAFF. CDR3 coding DNA: TGTGCCAGCAGTTTACGCACAGGGGGAAACACTGAAGCTTTCTTT. This chain connects TRBV27 to TRBJ1-1; 8 bases agree with TRBD1. Trimming removed 2 bases from V and 2 bases from J; junction bases left unmatched: 4. This CDR3 has 15 amino acids. Per germline, CDR1 MNHEY and CDR2 SMNVEV (reference sequence).

The chain recombines TRBV2 with TRBJ1-1, with D perhaps TRBD1 (6 bases). Trimming took 7 bases from V and 8 from J, leaving 8 bases between them. The CDR3 has 10 residues. CDR1 is SNHLY, CDR2 FYNNEI, per germline. CDR3 amino acids: CASNGQEAFF. The CDR3 DNA follows: TGTGCCAGCAACGGACAGGAAGCTTTCTTT.

The V gene is TRBV2, the J gene TRBJ2-1, with a possible D match to TRBD2 (5 bases). CDR3 length: 11 residues. Between the trimmed V and J ends, which lost 11 bases and 10 bases, there was a span of 15 bases. CDR1 and CDR2 from the germline V gene are SNHLY and FYNNEI. CDR3 protein: CAGLLVREQFF. CDR3 coding DNA: TGTGCCGGACTTTTAGTTCGAGAGCAGTTCTTC.

The chain combines TRBV9 with TRBJ1-2; D gene ambiguous. V was trimmed by 3 bases and J by 8 bases, leaving 14 bases between them. CDR3 length equals 13 residues. CDR1 and CDR2 (germline): SGDLS, YYNGEE. The DNA for the CDR3 is TGTGCCAGCAGCGAGAGGGCGTCCGGGGGCTACACCTTC. This sequence encodes CASSERASGGYTF.

This clone has just a few counts. The chain couples TRBV2 to TRBJ2-5; 10 nucleotides agree with TRBD2. This CDR3 has 15 amino acids. Germline V gives CDR1 SNHLY, CDR2 FYNNEI. Germline trimming cut 8 bases from V and 3 bases from J; bases unmatched to any gene: 9. This CDR3 is CASRRRLAGEETQYF. As DNA, the CDR3 is TGTGCCAGCCGACGAAGGCTAGCGGGGGAAGAGACCCAGTACTTC.

Regarding this clone: Relative to the germline gene, one junction end is altered; a read error may explain this. The chain is built from TRBV7-3 and TRBJ2-3; a weak D match, TRBD1 (6 bases). This CDR3 contains 15 residues. Germline CDR1 is SGHTA and CDR2 is FQGTGA. The CDR3 sequence: CASSITGTNTDTQYF. The CDR3 DNA is TGTGCCAGCAGCATAACCGGGACAAACACAGATACGCAGTATTTT.

This clone was observed a single time. The chain employs TRBV6-5 and TRBJ2-3, with D maybe TRBD2 (6 bases). The CDR3 consists of 13 residues. Germline V gene data show CDR1 as MNHEY and CDR2 as SVGAGI. Trimming left V 0 bases short and J 6 bases short, with 7 bases between. CDR3 in amino acids: CASSYSAGDTQYF. Written as DNA, the CDR3 is TGTGCCAGCAGTTACTCGGCGGGGGATACGCAGTATTTT.

This clone showed up just once. CDR3 residues: CASSKEGGGATDTQYF. Written as DNA, the CDR3 is TGTGCCAGCAGCAAAGAAGGCGGGGGGGCCACAGATACGCAGTATTTT. V and J are TRBV21-1 and TRBJ2-3; the tabulated D call, TRBD2, remains unverified against the DNA. TRBV21-1 is designated a pseudogene. CDR3 length equals 16 residues.

V gene TRBV7-6 combines with J gene TRBJ2-7; tentatively, D is TRBD1 (5 bases). V lost 1 base, J lost 1 base, and 17 bases lay in between. The CDR3 totals 17 residues. Per the germline V gene, CDR1 is SGHVS and CDR2 is FNYEAQ. The CDR3 region has the DNA TGTGCCAGCAGCTTAGGCGAATTGGGGCCCCTATCCTACGAGCAGTACTTC. Residues: CASSLGELGPLSYEQYF. The entire variable domain, with the rest obtained from reference TRBV7-6 and TRBJ2-7, is as follows: GAGVSQSPRYKVTKRGQDVALRCDPISGHVSLYWYRQALGQGPEFLTYFNYEAQQDKSGLPNDRFSAERPEGSISTLTIQRTEQRDSAMYRCASSLGELGPLSYEQYFGPGTRLTVT.

The chain joins TRBV5-1 to TRBJ2-3, with D possibly being TRBD2 (6 bases). The ends were cut back, 4 bases at V and 2 bases at J, with 17 bases in the middle. CDR3 size: 16 residues. Per germline, CDR1 SGHRS and CDR2 YFSETQ. The CDR3 is CASSQEAGRPTDTQYF. In DNA form, the CDR3 reads TGCGCCAGCAGCCAGGAGGCGGGGCGCCCCACAGATACGCAGTATTTT.

The rearrangement links TRBV7-6 to TRBJ2-1; D call uncertain. The CDR3 runs to 18 residues. V was trimmed by 0 bases and J by 0 bases, leaving 15 bases between them. CDR1 SGHVS and CDR2 FNYEAQ come from the germline V gene. The CDR3 bases are TGTGCCAGCAGCTTAGCGATCGTCGGTGCCTTCTCCTACAATGAGCAGTTCTTC. This encodes CASSLAIVGAFSYNEQFF. Based on the CDR3 plus reference TRBV7-6 and TRBJ2-1, the full variable domain is GAGVSQSPRYKVTKRGQDVALRCDPISGHVSLYWYRQALGQGPEFLTYFNYEAQQDKSGLPNDRFSAERPEGSISTLTIQRTEQRDSAMYRCASSLAIVGAFSYNEQFFGPGTRLTVL.

The V and J genes are TRBV13 and TRBJ1-2; possible D gene TRBD1, 5 bases. Trimming pared 5 bases from V and 10 bases from J, leaving 11 bases between. From germline, CDR1 is PRHDT and CDR2 FYEKMQ (reference sequence). This CDR3 has 11 amino acids. This CDR3 is CASSHSGFYTF. CDR3 DNA sequence: TGTGCCAGCAGCCACTCAGGGTTCTACACCTTC.

This clone was counted once. V gene TRBV7-9 combines with J gene TRBJ1-4; 7 nucleotides match TRBD1. Trimming cost V 5 bases and J 8 bases; bases outside gene matches: 5. The CDR3 has 13 residues. CDR1 SEHNR and CDR2 FQNEAQ come from the germline V gene (reference sequence). CDR3 sequence (DNA): TGTGCCAGCAGCACCGGGACAGCGGAAAAACTGTTTTTT. Its translation: CASSTGTAEKLFF.